This T cell receptor beta chain emerged from a study of blood T cell repertoires in COVID-19. Original data processing: Reference gene primer amplification gave estimated nucleated cell counts. TCRdb's copy holds only in-frame clones and misses some; the assay was immunoSEQ multiplex PCR. The V and J calls and clone size were taken over from that table, and D and trimming were inferred from the DNA. The sample records approximately 250,000 clones, roughly 81% being singletons. The TCR sequence derives from a man between 40 and 49 years old with acute or convalescent COVID-19. Sequencing was carried out using peripheral blood.

CDR3 amino acids: CASRSALTESGYTF. CDR3 DNA: TGTGCCAGCCGTTCGGCCCTGACAGAATCCGGCTACACCTTC. The chain joins TRBV6-5 to TRBJ1-2, with D possibly matching TRBD1 (5 bases). The CDR3 loop spans 14 amino acids. Germline loops: CDR1 MNHEY, CDR2 SVGAGI. V gave up 8 bases and J gave up 8 bases, with 21 bases separating them.